This record covers a single T cell receptor (beta chain). As yet, its antigen is unknown. Naive-designated CD8 cells lacked CD45RO, were positively enriched for CCR7, and omitted terminally differentiated effector memory CD45RA+ cells. This sample is drawn from a study of shared clonotypes between healthy human individuals. Study at large: With ages of 18 to 49, the donors were a couple of women and a few men. Plates per donor: three CD4 naive, three CD4 memory, two CD8 naive, one CD8 memory. General observations from the study: Large depth notwithstanding, sorted-subset sequencing proved incomplete by rarefaction.

Profiled with immunoSEQ multiplex PCR; TCRdb holds only in-frame clones, not every one. The sample shows around 2,000,000 clones, roughly 94% of them seen only once. The CDR3 is 16 residues long. The germline gives CDR1 MNHNY, CDR2 SVGAGI (reference sequence). The V end lost 8 bases, the J end lost 3 bases, and 22 bases lay between the germline ends. Sequencing was performed on naive CD8+ T cells sorted from blood. The sequence was collected from a man aged 18 to 29 in good health. The chain employs TRBV6-6 and TRBJ1-2; no reliable D call. Here the CDR3 reads CASSAWPLSNDYGYTF. CDR3 in DNA: TGTGCCAGCTCGGCCTGGCCACTATCGAACGACTATGGCTACACCTTC.